There are many counts of the clone carrying this T cell receptor beta chain. These data are taken from a study of blood T cells in healthy people across ages. PCR was performed a second time for roughly 7 to 12 cycles using a sample-barcoded 5' primer and a J-beta primer mix. TCRdb re-derived calls from the 5' RACE reads in MiXCR, one entry per CDR3 protein. The repertoire holds more than 900,000 distinct CDR3 sequences, with 25% to 30% as singletons. Between the trimmed V and J ends, which lost 1 base and 11 bases, there was a span of 14 bases. Germline V gene lookup returns CDR1 DFQATT and CDR2 SNEGSKA (reference sequence). The CDR3 extends over 12 amino acids. Researchers report isolating at least 6 million PBMCs per sample. These sequences were also reported in another study, on T cells of mothers and their children. That study adds: The donors comprised about 6 children and their three healthy Caucasian mothers. Related mother-child pairs shared marginally more repertoire than unrelated pairs, though not significantly.

This sequence was found in a woman in her thirties or forties in good health. The chain employs TRBV20-1 and TRBJ1-1; D not certain. What was sequenced was blood. Here the CDR3 DNA reads TGCAGTGCTAGAGGTGGGCGGCAGGTGGCTTTCTTT. Translation: CSARGGRQVAFF.